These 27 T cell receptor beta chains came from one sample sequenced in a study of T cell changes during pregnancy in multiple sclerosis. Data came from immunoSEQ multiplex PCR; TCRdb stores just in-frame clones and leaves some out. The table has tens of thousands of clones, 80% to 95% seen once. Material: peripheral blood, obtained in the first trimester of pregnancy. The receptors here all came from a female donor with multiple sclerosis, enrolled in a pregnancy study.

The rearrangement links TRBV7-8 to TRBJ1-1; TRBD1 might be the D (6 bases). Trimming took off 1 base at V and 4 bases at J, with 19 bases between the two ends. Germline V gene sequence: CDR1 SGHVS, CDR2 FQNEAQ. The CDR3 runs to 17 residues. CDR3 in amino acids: CASSLGSAGALPTEAFF. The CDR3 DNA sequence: TGTGCCAGCAGCTTAGGCTCCGCGGGGGCGTTACCCACTGAAGCTTTCTTT.

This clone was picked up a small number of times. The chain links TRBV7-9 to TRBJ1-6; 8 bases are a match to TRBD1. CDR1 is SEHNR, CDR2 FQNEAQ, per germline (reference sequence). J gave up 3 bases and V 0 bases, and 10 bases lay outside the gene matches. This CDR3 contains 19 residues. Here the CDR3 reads CASSLATGVKVDYNSPLHF. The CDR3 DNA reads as TGTGCCAGCAGCTTAGCGACAGGGGTTAAGGTTGACTATAATTCACCCCTCCACTTT.

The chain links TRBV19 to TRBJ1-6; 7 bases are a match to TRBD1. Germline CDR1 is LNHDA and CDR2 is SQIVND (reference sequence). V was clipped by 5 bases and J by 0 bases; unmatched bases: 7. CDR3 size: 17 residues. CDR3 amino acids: CASSRGRGSSYNSPLHF. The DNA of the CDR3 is TGTGCCAGTAGTCGCGGCAGGGGGAGCTCCTATAATTCACCCCTCCACTTT.

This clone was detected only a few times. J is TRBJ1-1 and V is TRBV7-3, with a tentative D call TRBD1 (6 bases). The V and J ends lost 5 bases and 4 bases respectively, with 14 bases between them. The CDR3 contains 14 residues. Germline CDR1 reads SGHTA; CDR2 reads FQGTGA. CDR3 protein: CASSPPWGLTEAFF. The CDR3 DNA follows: TGTGCCAGCAGCCCCCCGTGGGGGCTCACTGAAGCTTTCTTT. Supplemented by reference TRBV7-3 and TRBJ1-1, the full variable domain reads GAGVSQTPSNKVTEKGKYVELRCDPISGHTALYWYRQSLGQGPEFLIYFQGTGAADDSGLPNDRFFAVRPEGSVSTLKIQRTERGDSAVYLCASSPPWGLTEAFFGQGTRLTVV.

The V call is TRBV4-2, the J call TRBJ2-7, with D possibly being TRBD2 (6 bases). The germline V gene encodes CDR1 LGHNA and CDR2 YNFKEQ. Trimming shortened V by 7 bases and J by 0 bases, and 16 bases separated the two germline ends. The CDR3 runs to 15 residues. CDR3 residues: CASNSLTGSSYEQYF. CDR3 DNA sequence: TGTGCCAGCAACTCTCTAACCGGGAGCTCCTACGAGCAGTACTTC.

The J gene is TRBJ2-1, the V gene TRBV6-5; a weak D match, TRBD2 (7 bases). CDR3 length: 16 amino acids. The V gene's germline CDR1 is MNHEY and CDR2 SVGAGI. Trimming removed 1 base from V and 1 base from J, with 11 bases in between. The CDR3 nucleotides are TGTGCCAGCAGTTACTTTCGGGGGGCTTCCTACAATGAGCAGTTCTTC. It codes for CASSYFRGASYNEQFF.

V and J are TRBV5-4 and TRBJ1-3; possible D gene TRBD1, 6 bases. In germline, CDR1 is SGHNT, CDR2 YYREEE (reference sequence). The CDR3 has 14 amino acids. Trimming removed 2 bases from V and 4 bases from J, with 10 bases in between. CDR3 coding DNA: TGTGCCAGCAGCTTCTCCGACAGGGGAAACACCATATATTTT. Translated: CASSFSDRGNTIYF.

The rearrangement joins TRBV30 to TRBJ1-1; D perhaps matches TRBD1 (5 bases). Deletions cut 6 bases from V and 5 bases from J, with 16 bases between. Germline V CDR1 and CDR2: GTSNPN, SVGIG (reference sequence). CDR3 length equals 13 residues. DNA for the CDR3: TGTGCCTGTTATCAGGGTCTGGGGACTGAAGCTTTCTTT. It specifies CACYQGLGTEAFF.

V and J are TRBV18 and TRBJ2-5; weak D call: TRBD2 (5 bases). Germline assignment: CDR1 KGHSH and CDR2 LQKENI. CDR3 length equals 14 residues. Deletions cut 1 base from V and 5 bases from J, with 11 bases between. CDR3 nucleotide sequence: TGTGCCAGCTCACCACTAAGGACGGGGGAGACCCAGTACTTC. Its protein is CASSPLRTGETQYF. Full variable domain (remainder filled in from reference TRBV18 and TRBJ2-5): NAGVMQNPRHLVRRRGQEARLRCSPMKGHSHVYWYRQLPEEGLKFMVYLQKENIIDESGMPKERFSAEFPKEGPSILRIQQVVRGDSAAYFCASSPLRTGETQYFGPGTRLLVL.

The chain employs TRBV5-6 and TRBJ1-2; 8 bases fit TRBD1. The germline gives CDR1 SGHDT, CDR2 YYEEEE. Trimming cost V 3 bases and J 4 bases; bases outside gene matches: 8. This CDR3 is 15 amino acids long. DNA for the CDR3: TGTGCCAGCAGCTCCCGGACAGGGCCGAGCTATGGCTACACCTTC. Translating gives CASSSRTGPSYGYTF.

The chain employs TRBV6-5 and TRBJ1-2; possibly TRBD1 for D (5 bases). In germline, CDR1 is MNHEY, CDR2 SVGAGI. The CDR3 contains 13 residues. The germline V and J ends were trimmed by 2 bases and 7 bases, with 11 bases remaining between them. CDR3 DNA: TGTGCCAGCAGTTACACTGCAAGGGGTGGCTACACCTTC. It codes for CASSYTARGGYTF.

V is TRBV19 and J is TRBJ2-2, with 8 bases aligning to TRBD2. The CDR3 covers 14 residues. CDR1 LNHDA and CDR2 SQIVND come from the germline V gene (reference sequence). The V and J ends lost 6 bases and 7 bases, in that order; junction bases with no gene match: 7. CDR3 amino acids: CASRPTSGGGELFF. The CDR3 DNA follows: TGTGCCAGTAGGCCAACTAGCGGCGGCGGGGAGCTGTTTTTT.

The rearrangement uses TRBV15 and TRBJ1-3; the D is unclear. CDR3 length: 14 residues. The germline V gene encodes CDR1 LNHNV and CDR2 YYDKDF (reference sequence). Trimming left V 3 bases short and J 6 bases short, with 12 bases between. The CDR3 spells CATSRVQTENTIYF. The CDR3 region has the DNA TGTGCCACCAGCAGGGTCCAAACAGAAAACACCATATATTTT.

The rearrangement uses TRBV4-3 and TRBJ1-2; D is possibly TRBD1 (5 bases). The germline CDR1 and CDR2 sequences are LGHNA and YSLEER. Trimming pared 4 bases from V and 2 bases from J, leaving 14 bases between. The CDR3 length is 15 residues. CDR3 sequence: CASSLAGMGNYGYTF. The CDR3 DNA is TGCGCCAGCAGCCTTGCAGGGATGGGCAACTATGGCTACACCTTC.

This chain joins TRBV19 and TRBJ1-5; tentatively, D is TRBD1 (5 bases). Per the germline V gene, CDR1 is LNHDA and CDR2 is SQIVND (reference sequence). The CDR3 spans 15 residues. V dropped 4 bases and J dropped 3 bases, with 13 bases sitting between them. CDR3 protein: CASSRGGAFNQPQHF. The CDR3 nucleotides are TGTGCCAGTAGTAGGGGTGGGGCCTTCAATCAGCCCCAGCATTTT. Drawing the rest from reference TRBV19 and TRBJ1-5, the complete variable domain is DGGITQSPKYLFRKEGQNVTLSCEQNLNHDAMYWYRQDPGQGLRLIYYSQIVNDFQKGDIAEGYSVSREKKESFPLTVTSAQKNPTAFYLCASSRGGAFNQPQHFGDGTRLSIL.

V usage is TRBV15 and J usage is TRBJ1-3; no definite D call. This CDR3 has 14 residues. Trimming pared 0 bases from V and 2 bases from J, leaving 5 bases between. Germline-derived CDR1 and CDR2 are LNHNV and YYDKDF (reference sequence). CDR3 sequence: CATSRDRTGNTIYF. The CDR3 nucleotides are TGTGCCACCAGCAGAGATAGAACTGGAAACACCATATATTTT.

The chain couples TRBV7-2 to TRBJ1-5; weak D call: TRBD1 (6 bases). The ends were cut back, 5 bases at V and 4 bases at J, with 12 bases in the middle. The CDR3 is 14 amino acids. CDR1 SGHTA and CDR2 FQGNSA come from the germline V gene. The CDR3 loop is CASSHGTPNQPQHF. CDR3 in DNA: TGTGCCAGCAGCCATGGGACACCGAATCAGCCCCAGCATTTT.

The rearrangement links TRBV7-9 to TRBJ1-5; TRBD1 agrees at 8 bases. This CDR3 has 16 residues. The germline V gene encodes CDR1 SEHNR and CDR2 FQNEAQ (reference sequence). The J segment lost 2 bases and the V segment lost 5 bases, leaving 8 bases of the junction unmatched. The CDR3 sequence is CASSPADRAGNQPQHF. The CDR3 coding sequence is TGTGCCAGCAGCCCGGCGGACAGGGCGGGCAATCAGCCCCAGCATTTT.

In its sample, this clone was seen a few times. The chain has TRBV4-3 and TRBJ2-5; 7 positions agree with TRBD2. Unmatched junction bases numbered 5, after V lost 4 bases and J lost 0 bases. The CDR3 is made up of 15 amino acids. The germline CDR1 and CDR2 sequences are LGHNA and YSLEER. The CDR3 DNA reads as TGCGCCAGCAGCCTGTGGCGGGGGAACCAAGAGACCCAGTACTTC. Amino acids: CASSLWRGNQETQYF.

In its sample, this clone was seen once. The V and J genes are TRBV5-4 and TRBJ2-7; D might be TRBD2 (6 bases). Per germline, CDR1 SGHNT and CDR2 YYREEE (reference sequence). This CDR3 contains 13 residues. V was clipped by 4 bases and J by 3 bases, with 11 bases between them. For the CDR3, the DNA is TGTGCCAGCAGCCCGCCGGGGGACTACGAGCAGTACTTC. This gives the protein CASSPPGDYEQYF.

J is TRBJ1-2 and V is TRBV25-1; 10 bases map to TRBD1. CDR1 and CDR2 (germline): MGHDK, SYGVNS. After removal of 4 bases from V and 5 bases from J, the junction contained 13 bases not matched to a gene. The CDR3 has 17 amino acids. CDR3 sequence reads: CASSGPGQGKATYGYTF. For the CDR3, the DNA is TGTGCCAGCAGTGGTCCGGGACAGGGGAAGGCGACTTATGGCTACACCTTC.

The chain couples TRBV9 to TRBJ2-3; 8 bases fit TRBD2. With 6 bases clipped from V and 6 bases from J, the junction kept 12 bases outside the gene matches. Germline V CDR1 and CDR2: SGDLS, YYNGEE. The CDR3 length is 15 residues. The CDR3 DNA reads TGTGCCAGCACCCCAGGGCGGGGGGTCATGGATACGCAGTATTTT. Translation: CASTPGRGVMDTQYF.

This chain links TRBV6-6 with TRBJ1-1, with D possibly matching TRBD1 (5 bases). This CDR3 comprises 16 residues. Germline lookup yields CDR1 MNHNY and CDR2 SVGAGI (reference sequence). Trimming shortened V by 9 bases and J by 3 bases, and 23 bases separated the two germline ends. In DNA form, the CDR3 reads TGTGCCAGAACGCGGGGGAAGGCGTTCGGGGACACTGAAGCTTTCTTT. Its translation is CARTRGKAFGDTEAFF.

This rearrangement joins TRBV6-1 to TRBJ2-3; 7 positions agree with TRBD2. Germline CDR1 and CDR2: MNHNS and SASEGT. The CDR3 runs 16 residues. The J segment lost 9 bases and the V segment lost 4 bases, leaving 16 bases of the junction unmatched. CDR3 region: CASSGSRSSGSSTQYF. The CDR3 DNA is TGTGCCAGCAGTGGATCCCGGAGTAGCGGGTCTTCGACGCAGTATTTT.

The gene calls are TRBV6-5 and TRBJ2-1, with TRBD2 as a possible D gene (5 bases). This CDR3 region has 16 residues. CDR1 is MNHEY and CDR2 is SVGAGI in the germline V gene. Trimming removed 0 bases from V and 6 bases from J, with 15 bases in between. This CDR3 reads CASSYSSGVNRNEQFF. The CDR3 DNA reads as TGTGCCAGCAGTTACTCATCCGGGGTGAATCGCAATGAGCAGTTCTTC.

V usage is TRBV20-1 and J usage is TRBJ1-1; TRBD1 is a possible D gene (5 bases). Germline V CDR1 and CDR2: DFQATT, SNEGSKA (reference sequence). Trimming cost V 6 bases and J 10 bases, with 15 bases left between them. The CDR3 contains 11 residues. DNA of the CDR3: TGCAGTGCCATAAGACAGCCTGGAGCTTTCTTT. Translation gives CSAIRQPGAFF.

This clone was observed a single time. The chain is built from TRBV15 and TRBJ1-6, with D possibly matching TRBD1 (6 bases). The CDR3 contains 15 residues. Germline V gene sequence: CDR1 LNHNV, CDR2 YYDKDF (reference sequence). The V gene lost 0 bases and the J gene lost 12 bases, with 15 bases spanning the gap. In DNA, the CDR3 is TGTGCCACCAGCAGAGACAGGGGACGAAGCCGACCCCTCCACTTT. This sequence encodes CATSRDRGRSRPLHF.